This TCR beta chain was documented in a study of cytomegalovirus exposure and HLA in healthy donors. On the study more broadly: The platform used for the 100 to 150 validation repertoires matched that of the roughly 670 first-cohort repertoires, a later analysis reported.

The V gene end was trimmed by 1 base and the J gene end by 5 bases; junction bases not matched to a gene: 6. This CDR3 has 15 amino acids. Germline V gives CDR1 LNHDA, CDR2 SQIVND (reference sequence). The donors were part of the 120-subject validation cohort, which stood apart from the approximately 700-subject first cohort. Some clones are missing from TCRdb's copy, which holds only in-frame ones; the method was immunoSEQ multiplex PCR. The repertoire includes 260,000 or so clones, 90% of them detected once, and 3.1% sits in the top ten. This clonotype was sampled from a woman in her 30s in good health and CMV-seronegative. The specimen sequenced was PBMCs. The chain is built from TRBV19 and TRBJ2-5; 8 bases agree with TRBD1. CDR3 region: CASSIGDRGRETQYF. The CDR3 DNA reads TGTGCCAGTAGTATAGGCGACAGGGGCAGGGAGACCCAGTACTTC.